This TCR beta chain was sequenced for a study of long-term antiretroviral therapy in people with HIV. Germline CDR1 SNHLY, CDR2 FYNNEI. The V gene lost 5 bases and the J gene lost 2 bases, with 9 bases spanning the gap. The CDR3 consists of 13 residues. Version v3.0 of the immunoSEQ assay was performed at survey level. Sequenced by immunoSEQ multiplex PCR; TCRdb stores in-frame clones only, minus some. The sample has around 34,000 clones, roughly 76% seen once. This clonotype was sampled from a man between 18 and 35 years old with HIV. Sample: unsorted PBMCs, taken 1.5 years after starting antiretroviral therapy. J is TRBJ1-2 and V is TRBV2; no firm D call. CDR3 DNA sequence: TGTGCCAGCAGTCCCCAACCGAACTATGGCTACACCTTC. Encoded protein: CASSPQPNYGYTF.